This TCR beta chain originates from a study of B cell selection in AIRE deficiency. Study-level findings and limits: CDR3s were shorter in shared Treg sequences, reflecting few non-templated nucleotide insertions. TCRbeta-only data showed roughly two fifths of shared healthy Treg sequences in healthy Tconv. In TCRBV usage, CDR3 length and diversity, patient Tconv and Treg cells matched healthy donors.

Regulatory T cells were sorted as CD4+CD25hiCD127low/negative cells. Healthy unrelated donors supplied the control samples. Worth noting for this clone: Antigen unknown.

The CDR3 extends over 13 amino acids. Germline values: CDR1 LGHNA, CDR2 YNFKEQ. The ends were cut back, 5 bases at V and 4 bases at J, with 9 bases in the middle. Repertoires were generated with immunoSEQ multiplex PCR, while TCRdb's copy carries only in-frame clones and drops some. There are 18,000 or so clones in the sample; about 93% occur only once, and roughly 0.8% lies in the top ten. The genes are TRBV4-2 and TRBJ2-4, with D possibly matching TRBD1 (6 bases). Specimen: CD4+CD25+ Tregs sorted from PBMCs. The TCR sequence derives from a human donor in good health. CDR3 sequence reads: CASSFQGKNIQYF. CDR3 bases: TGTGCCAGCAGCTTTCAGGGGAAAAACATTCAGTACTTC.